This T cell receptor (beta chain) is from a study of blood T cells in healthy people across ages. The CDR3 has 16 residues. Germline CDR1 reads SGHKS; CDR2 reads YYEKEE (reference sequence). The J segment lost 5 bases and the V segment lost 4 bases, leaving 12 bases of the junction unmatched. A second PCR, run for about 7 to 11 cycles, used a sample-barcoded 5' primer plus a J-beta primer mix. Via MiXCR, TCRdb re-called the 5' RACE reads, giving one row per CDR3 protein. Of 730,000 or so distinct CDR3 sequences in the sample, 43% were seen once. The V and J genes are TRBV5-5 and TRBJ2-1, with 7 bases fitting TRBD2. Sequenced: blood. This receptor was taken from a woman aged 55-69 years in good health. Here the CDR3 DNA reads TGTGCCAGCAGCCGAGGGCTAGCGGTGAGCAACAATGAGCAGTTCTTC. Translated, it gives CASSRGLAVSNNEQFF.